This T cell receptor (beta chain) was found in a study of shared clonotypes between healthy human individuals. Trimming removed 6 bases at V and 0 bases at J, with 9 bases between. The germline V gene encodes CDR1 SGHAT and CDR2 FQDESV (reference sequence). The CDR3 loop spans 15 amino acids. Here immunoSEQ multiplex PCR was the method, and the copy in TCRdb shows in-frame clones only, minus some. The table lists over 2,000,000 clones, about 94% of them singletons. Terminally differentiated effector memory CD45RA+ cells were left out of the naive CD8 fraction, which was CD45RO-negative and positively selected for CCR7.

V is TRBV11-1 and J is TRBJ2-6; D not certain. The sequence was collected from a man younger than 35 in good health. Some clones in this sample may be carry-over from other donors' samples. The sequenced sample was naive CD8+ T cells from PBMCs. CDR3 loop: CASRAISSGANVLTF. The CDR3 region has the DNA TGTGCCAGCAGAGCCATAAGCTCTGGGGCCAACGTCCTGACTTTC.